This note documents a single T cell receptor (beta chain) sequence. Antigen unknown. This sample's treatment: approximately 9-day PBMC culture with coronavirus spike peptide pools or control peptides (ViraFEST assay). Patients returned positive PCR results between March and December 2020, earlier than US Alpha, Beta and Delta variants. Half-medium replacement with fresh IL-2 medium took place on days 3 and 7. Germline CDR1 and CDR2: SEHNR and FQNEAQ (reference sequence). V dropped 1 base and J dropped 7 bases, with 8 bases sitting between them. The CDR3 is made up of 14 amino acids. This record belongs to a study of vaccination and CD4 T cells after COVID-19. Study-wide context: Six male and four female convalescents took part, two of them Hispanic. Broader study findings: Apart from involving relatively few convalescent patients, the work omitted early post-infection timepoints.

Cultured CD4+ T-cell DNA underwent Oncomine TCR Beta short-read sequencing. TCRdb passed the PCR reads through MiXCR, listing each CDR3 protein once. The sample carries about 15,000 distinct CDR3 sequences, about three fifths recorded once. This chain links TRBV7-9 with TRBJ1-6; no reliable D call. The material sequenced was CD4+ T cells from blood, cultured in vitro. This TCR was sampled from a human donor who had recovered from COVID-19. CDR3 nucleotides: TGTGCCAGCAGCTTAGACAACAGAAATTCACCCCTCCACTTT. Its protein is CASSLDNRNSPLHF.